The 5 T cell receptor beta chains below come from one sample, sequenced in a study of cytomegalovirus exposure and HLA in healthy donors. The study ran its PCR with 60 Vbeta and 13 Jbeta primers. Method: immunoSEQ multiplex PCR; TCRdb's copy keeps in-frame clones and lacks some. Here the sample spans roughly 59,000 clones, approximately 74% being singletons. Sequenced sample: PBMCs. The receptors were sampled from a man aged 35-49 years in good health and CMV-seropositive.

This chain links TRBV7-9 with TRBJ2-5; D is unresolved. The V end lost 0 bases, the J end lost 5 bases, and 10 bases lay between the germline ends. This CDR3 comprises 14 residues. Germline loops: CDR1 SEHNR, CDR2 FQNEAQ (reference sequence). CDR3 DNA sequence: TGTGCCAGCAGCTTAGCTGAGGATGGGGAGACCCAGTACTTC. Translating gives CASSLAEDGETQYF.

The chain employs TRBV4-1 and TRBJ2-1; TRBD2 matches at 8 bases. CDR3 length: 18 amino acids. J gave up 10 bases and V 0 bases, and 17 bases lay outside the gene matches. The V gene's germline CDR1 is MGHRA and CDR2 YSYEKL. CDR3 nucleotide sequence: TGCGCCAGCAGCCAAGAACCTACCCCTAGCGGGCCAGGAGGGGAGCAGTTCTTC. It yields the protein CASSQEPTPSGPGGEQFF.

In its sample, this clone was seen once. V and J are TRBV11-3 and TRBJ2-1; TRBD2 matches at 7 bases. The CDR3 totals 15 residues. V lost 4 bases, J lost 6 bases, and 9 bases stayed unmatched. Germline loops: CDR1 SGHNT, CDR2 YENEEA. CDR3 coding DNA: TGTGCCAGCAGCTGGGGGGGAGGGATGGGCAATGAGCAGTTCTTC. Protein: CASSWGGGMGNEQFF.

The chain combines TRBV10-3 with TRBJ1-6, with D uncertain. Trimming removed 11 bases at V and 5 bases at J, with 10 bases between. The CDR3 runs 12 residues. Looked up from germline, CDR1 is ENHRY and CDR2 is SYGVKD. CDR3 DNA sequence: TGTGCCGCCCGGAGGGATAATTCACCCCTCCACTTT. Its translation is CAARRDNSPLHF.

This chain uses TRBV5-4 with TRBJ2-5; D is uncertain. The CDR3 runs 13 residues. In germline, CDR1 is SGHNT, CDR2 YYREEE (reference sequence). Trimming removed 1 base from V and 5 bases from J, with 9 bases in between. In nucleotides, the CDR3 is TGTGCCAGCAGCTTGTTTCCTGGCGAGACCCAGTACTTC. It codes for CASSLFPGETQYF. The whole variable domain, filled in from reference TRBV5-4 and TRBJ2-5, reads ETGVTQSPTHLIKTRGQQVTLRCSSQSGHNTVSWYQQALGQGPQFIFQYYREEENGRGNFPPRFSGLQFPNYSSELNVNALELDDSALYLCASSLFPGETQYFGPGTRLLVL.